The sequence of this T cell receptor beta chain was determined in a study of breast tumors, draining lymph nodes, adjacent tissues. This clonotype occurred a few times. No antigen is known for it. The CDR3 is made up of 15 amino acids. V lost 2 bases, J lost 8 bases, and 5 bases stayed unmatched. Germline CDR1 reads MNHEY; CDR2 reads SVGAGI. Study-wide findings and caveats: Data only fit, rather than demonstrated, lymph node origin of most tumor T cells. Compared with lymph nodes, tumors were less diverse; compared with nontumor tissue, more. Luminal-like breast cancer showed significantly higher tumor–nontumor repertoire similarity than basal-like.

Using its own MiXCR run on the multiplex PCR reads, TCRdb lists one record per CDR3 protein. The sample includes around 21,000 distinct CDR3 sequences, roughly 40% of them seen just once. Sequenced: breast tumor tissue. V usage is TRBV6-5 and J usage is TRBJ1-6, with 8 bases aligning to TRBD1. The source is a female donor with breast cancer. Some clones in this sample may be carry-over from other donors' samples. The DNA for the CDR3 is TGTGCCAGCAGTTACACGACAGGGGAAGATTCACCCCTCCACTTT. It specifies CASSYTTGEDSPLHF.